This T cell receptor beta chain was documented in a study of sequential checkpoint blockade in melanoma. The junction had 19 bases not matched to a gene; V was cut back by 4 bases and J by 4 bases. Germline V gene data show CDR1 as LGHNA and CDR2 as YNFKEQ. The CDR3 covers 18 residues. Treatment of the sample: randomized to nivolumab then ipilimumab (arm A) or the reverse (arm B). The table came from immunoSEQ multiplex PCR; TCRdb's copy has only in-frame clones and leaves some out. Of 21,000 or so clones in the sample, about four fifths are singletons; the top ten hold over 9.5%. V usage is TRBV4-2 and J usage is TRBJ2-7; TRBD2 matches 7 bases. The TCR sequence derives from a human donor with melanoma. Sequenced material: CD8+ T cells sorted from blood (inferred from file names), taken from a patient given nivolumab and ipilimumab in sequence. CDR3 region: CASSLDGTPGTKVYEQYF. In DNA form, the CDR3 reads TGTGCCAGCAGCCTCGACGGGACCCCGGGGACTAAGGTATACGAGCAGTACTTC.